This is a list of T cell receptor beta chains from one sample in a study of beta chain features in type 1 diabetes. This table comes from immunoSEQ multiplex PCR, and its TCRdb copy is limited to in-frame clones, with some not included. The repertoire holds about 370,000 clones, with roughly 9.8% as singletons. The sequencing sample was made of central memory CD4+ T cells from blood. These receptors all stem from a man aged 25-40 years with type 1 diabetes. Each CDR3 is given with its conserved first and last residue. A D gene is named only where the DNA matches it firmly. Clone size appears in some rows only: once, few, many, or a class for an expanded clone.

J,size,D,V,CDR3,DNA
TRBJ2-1,.,.,TRBV5-6,CASSPGQGWTDNEQFF,TGTGCCAGCAGCCCAGGGCAGGGATGGACGGACAATGAGCAGTTCTTC
TRBJ1-1,few,.,TRBV29-1,CSVVPGTSNTEAFF,TGCAGCGTTGTGCCAGGGACGTCGAACACTGAAGCTTTCTTT
TRBJ1-1,.,.,TRBV19,CASNTGSPPEAFF,TGTGCCAGTAACACCGGGTCCCCCCCTGAAGCTTTCTTT
TRBJ1-2,.,.,TRBV10-3,CAISESMGQDTAGYTF,TGTGCCATCAGTGAGTCTATGGGTCAAGATACAGCTGGCTACACCTTC
TRBJ2-1,.,TRBD1,TRBV27,CASSQDRGVHEQFF,TGTGCCAGCAGCCAAGACAGGGGGGTACATGAGCAGTTCTTC
TRBJ1-5,few,TRBD1,TRBV10-3,CAISEEGALGQPQHF,TGTGCCATCAGTGAGGAGGGGGCGCTCGGCCAGCCCCAGCATTTT
TRBJ2-3,.,.,TRBV10-3,CAIRVQSTDTQYF,TGTGCCATCAGGGTACAAAGCACAGATACGCAGTATTTT
TRBJ2-7,.,TRBD1,TRBV19,CASSSDRGLSYEQYF,TGTGCCAGTAGTAGCGACAGGGGGCTCTCCTACGAGCAGTACTTC
TRBJ1-2,few,.,TRBV5-6,CASTVQAGYGYTF,TGTGCCAGCACCGTACAGGCCGGGTATGGCTACACCTTC
TRBJ1-4,.,TRBD1,TRBV7-2,CASSRDRGNEKLFF,TGTGCCAGCAGCCGCGACAGGGGGAATGAAAAACTGTTTTTT
TRBJ2-7,.,TRBD1,TRBV4-3,CASSQFVTGGPEQYF,TGCGCCAGCAGCCAATTTGTCACAGGGGGGCCCGAGCAGTACTTC
TRBJ1-1,.,TRBD1,TRBV6-1,CASSQGGPAFF,TGTGCCAGCAGCCAGGGGGGACCCGCTTTCTTT
TRBJ2-7,.,.,TRBV5-4,CASAIGGPGVYEQYF,TGTGCCAGCGCCATTGGGGGCCCGGGCGTCTACGAGCAGTACTTC
TRBJ2-2,few,TRBD2,TRBV6-1,CASSGLAGETGELFF,TGTGCCAGCAGTGGACTAGCGGGAGAAACCGGGGAGCTGTTTTTT
TRBJ2-7,few,.,TRBV21-1,CASSTAIPHEQYF,TGTGCCAGCAGCACGGCAATCCCCCACGAGCAGTACTTC
TRBJ1-1,.,.,TRBV18,CASSPLGDTEAFF,TGTGCCAGCTCACCTTTGGGGGACACTGAAGCTTTCTTT
TRBJ2-7,few,.,TRBV5-4,CASSFGSYEQYF,TGTGCCAGCAGCTTTGGGTCCTACGAGCAGTACTTC
TRBJ1-4,.,TRBD1,TRBV30,CAWGQGANEKLFF,TGTGCCTGGGGACAGGGGGCTAATGAAAAACTGTTTTTT
TRBJ1-3,.,TRBD1,TRBV7-2,CASSSWTGGDGNTIYF,TGTGCCAGCAGCTCCTGGACAGGGGGCGATGGAAACACCATATATTTT
TRBJ2-5,.,.,TRBV4-2,CASSTGSEETQYF,TGTGCCAGCAGTACCGGGAGCGAGGAGACCCAGTACTTC
TRBJ2-1,few,TRBD1,TRBV5-1,CASSLDWTGNGNEQFF,TGCGCCAGCAGCTTGGATTGGACAGGGAACGGCAATGAGCAGTTCTTC
TRBJ2-3,many,.,TRBV5-1,CASSSQSSSTDTQYF,TGCGCCAGCAGCTCGCAGTCCTCTAGCACAGATACGCAGTATTTT
TRBJ2-7,few,TRBD2,TRBV10-3,CAISDPTSGSSYEQYF,TGTGCCATCAGTGACCCAACGAGCGGGAGCTCCTACGAGCAGTACTTC
TRBJ1-1,many,.,TRBV2,CASSADGANGSEAFF,TGTGCCAGCAGTGCAGACGGGGCCAACGGGTCTGAAGCTTTCTTT
TRBJ1-4,few,.,TRBV7-9,CASTQARDDEKLFF,TGTGCCAGCACCCAAGCCCGGGACGATGAAAAACTGTTTTTT
TRBJ2-3,few,TRBD1,TRBV29-1,CSHTQGTYQYF,TGCAGCCATACACAGGGGACGTATCAGTATTTT
TRBJ1-5,.,.,TRBV2,CASKVEQYSNQPQHF,TGTGCCAGCAAGGTAGAACAGTATAGCAATCAGCCCCAGCATTTT
TRBJ1-3,many,.,TRBV16,CASSQESRGNTIYF,TGTGCCAGCAGCCAAGAATCCAGGGGAAACACCATATATTTT